The entry below gives a single T cell receptor beta chain sequence along with its context. Germline loops: CDR1 MNHNY, CDR2 SVGAGI (reference sequence). V lost 5 bases and J lost 1; bases outside the gene matches: 2. The CDR3 sequence is 15 residues long. The data stem from a study of shared clonotypes between healthy human individuals. Generated by immunoSEQ multiplex PCR, the TCRdb table keeps only in-frame clones and is missing some. The repertoire consists of millions of clones, with approximately 90% occurring once and the leading ten covering 0.13% to 0.15%. The source material was naive CD4+ T cells sorted from blood. Subset reported: CD45RA+ positively selected. The TCR comes from a man aged 18 to 35 in good health. The chain is built from TRBV6-6 and TRBJ2-2; 9 bases fit TRBD1. CDR3 sequence reads: CASSKGQGNTGELFF. Here the CDR3 DNA reads TGTGCCAGCAGTAAGGGACAGGGGAACACCGGGGAGCTGTTTTTT.